This TCR beta chain was retrieved from a study of PD-L1 blockade in urothelial cancer. Background on the study: It was at 3 weeks (second dose) and 6 weeks after treatment start that blood was analyzed. Regarding the study as a whole: Tumor-associated blood clones were expanded more by durable-benefit patients at 3 weeks. Below-median blood TCR clonality before treatment forecast better survival.

Profiled with immunoSEQ multiplex PCR; TCRdb holds only in-frame clones, not every one. The sample shows 50,000 or so clones, around 87% of them seen only once. Details on this clone: The antigen remains undetermined.

Indicated time point: peripheral blood 6 weeks after treatment start. There are 15 residues in the CDR3. CDR1 is SGHRS, CDR2 YFSETQ, per germline. The germline V and J ends were trimmed by 4 bases and 0 bases, with 11 bases remaining between them. The sample in question was PBMCs, obtained around atezolizumab (anti-PD-L1) treatment. This chain uses TRBV5-1 with TRBJ2-1; tentative D call: TRBD2 (5 bases). This clonotype was sampled from a man aged 55 to 70 with urothelial cancer. The CDR3 sequence is CASSETGSSYNEQFF. CDR3 nucleotide sequence: TGCGCCAGCAGCGAGACGGGGAGCTCCTACAATGAGCAGTTCTTC.